A single sample gave rise to the 19 T cell receptor beta chains below, sequenced in a study of cytomegalovirus exposure and HLA in healthy donors. PCR used 60 Vbeta primers and 13 Jbeta primers. TCRdb's table, derived via immunoSEQ multiplex PCR, lists solely in-frame clones and lacks some. The sample holds around 120,000 clones; around 75% are singletons and the top ten take over 1.5%. The sample taken for sequencing was PBMCs. The origin of the receptors is a young woman in good health and CMV-seronegative.

The chain is built from TRBV6-1 and TRBJ2-5; D uncertain. Germline V CDR1 and CDR2: MNHNS, SASEGT. The CDR3 loop spans 12 amino acids. V lost 5 bases to trimming and J lost 4 bases, with 8 bases between them. The CDR3 nucleotides read TGTGCCAGCAGTTTCGGTGGAGAGACCCAGTACTTC. Its translation: CASSFGGETQYF.

In its sample, this clone was seen once. The chain couples TRBV14 to TRBJ2-1; 9 positions agree with TRBD1. The CDR3 has 14 amino acids. V was pared by 5 bases and J by 7 bases, with 6 bases of the junction left unmatched. Germline V CDR1 and CDR2: SGHDN, FVKESK. In DNA form, the CDR3 reads TGTGCCAGCAGCTTCCGGGACAGGGTTAATGAGCAGTTCTTC. This sequence encodes CASSFRDRVNEQFF.

The V gene is TRBV6-4, the J gene TRBJ2-3, with 8 positions matching TRBD2. Germline-derived CDR1 and CDR2 are MRHNA and SNTAGT. The CDR3 spans 14 residues. V lost 4 bases, J lost 4 bases, and 4 bases stayed unmatched. The CDR3 loop is CASSAGGPPDTQYF. CDR3 bases: TGTGCCAGCAGTGCGGGGGGGCCCCCAGATACGCAGTATTTT.

The chain employs TRBV5-1 and TRBJ2-2; possible D gene TRBD1, 6 bases. From germline, CDR1 is SGHRS and CDR2 YFSETQ. Trimming stripped 0 bases from V and 0 bases from J, with 6 bases between. CDR3 length: 15 residues. This CDR3 is CASSLAGANTGELFF. The CDR3 nucleotides read TGCGCCAGCAGCTTGGCAGGGGCGAACACCGGGGAGCTGTTTTTT.

This clone was counted a single time. The chain is built from TRBV5-5 and TRBJ2-2; TRBD2 matches 11 bases. The CDR3 sequence is 17 residues long. The junction had 14 bases not matched to a gene; V was cut back by 3 bases and J by 10 bases. CDR1 and CDR2 from the germline V gene are SGHKS and YYEKEE (reference sequence). CDR3 bases: TGTGCCAGCAGCTGGAGGCTAGCGGGGGGTCCCAGGGAGGAGCTGTTTTTT. This translates into CASSWRLAGGPREELFF. The full variable domain, rest sourced from reference TRBV5-5 and TRBJ2-2, is DAGVTQSPTHLIKTRGQQVTLRCSPISGHKSVSWYQQVLGQGPQFIFQYYEKEERGRGNFPDRFSARQFPNYSSELNVNALLLGDSALYLCASSWRLAGGPREELFFGEGSRLTVL.

This chain joins TRBV4-1 and TRBJ2-5; 10 bases are a match to TRBD2. Germline-derived CDR1 and CDR2 are MGHRA and YSYEKL. J was trimmed by 1 base and V by 0 bases; bases with no gene match: 14. CDR3 length: 20 amino acids. CDR3 in amino acids: CASSQEVVSGGPPTQETQYF. CDR3 DNA: TGCGCCAGCAGCCAAGAGGTCGTTAGCGGGGGGCCACCGACCCAAGAGACCCAGTACTTC.

This clone was observed a handful of times. The chain combines TRBV6-1 with TRBJ2-7; D possibly corresponds to TRBD2 (5 bases). Trimming took off 2 bases at V and 4 bases at J, with 15 bases between the two ends. This CDR3 has 15 amino acids. Germline values: CDR1 MNHNS, CDR2 SASEGT. CDR3 in DNA: TGTGCCAGCAGTGAATGGGCTAGCAGTATATACGAGCAGTACTTC. Encoded protein: CASSEWASSIYEQYF.

The chain has TRBV28 and TRBJ1-2; 8 bases line up with TRBD1. V lost 5 bases, J lost 5 bases, and 7 bases stayed unmatched. Germline V gene lookup returns CDR1 MDHEN and CDR2 SYDVKM. This CDR3 is 14 amino acids long. The CDR3 is CASSGTGTGYGYTF. The CDR3 nucleotides are TGTGCCAGCAGTGGAACCGGGACAGGTTATGGCTACACCTTC.

This clone was counted only a few times. Relative to the germline gene, one junction end is altered; a read error may explain this. This rearrangement joins TRBV7-7 to TRBJ2-7; a weak D match, TRBD1 (6 bases). Germline-derived CDR1 and CDR2 are SSHAT and FNYEAQ (reference sequence). This CDR3 spans 16 amino acids. Here the CDR3 reads CASSKEQGPHLYEQYF. CDR3 bases: TGTGCTAGCAGCAAAGAACAGGGTCCCCATCTCTACGAGCAGTACTTC.

The rearrangement uses TRBV5-6 and TRBJ2-1; 10 nucleotides agree with TRBD1. Germline CDR1 reads SGHDT; CDR2 reads YYEEEE. The CDR3 contains 15 residues. With V trimmed by 3 bases and J by 5 bases, 5 bases remained unmatched. The DNA of the CDR3 is TGTGCCAGCAGCTCCTCAGGGACAGGGGACAATGAGCAGTTCTTC. It translates to CASSSSGTGDNEQFF.

This clone was recorded a few times. The genes are TRBV7-8 and TRBJ2-1; 14 bases agree with TRBD2. V lost 2 bases to trimming and J lost 5 bases; unmatched junction nucleotides: 8. The CDR3 runs to 18 residues. CDR1 SGHVS and CDR2 FQNEAQ come from the germline V gene. The CDR3 protein is CASSLRGLAGALNNEQFF. Written as DNA, the CDR3 is TGTGCCAGCAGCTTAAGGGGACTAGCGGGGGCACTCAACAATGAGCAGTTCTTC.

In its sample, this clone was seen a few times. The chain employs TRBV5-4 and TRBJ2-1; a possible D gene is TRBD1 (5 bases). V lost 0 bases to trimming and J lost 7 bases, with 17 bases between them. CDR1 is SGHNT, CDR2 YYREEE, per germline (reference sequence). CDR3 length equals 16 residues. The CDR3 loop is CASSLGLGPVGNEQFF. CDR3 bases: TGTGCCAGCAGCTTGGGTCTGGGGCCGGTAGGGAATGAGCAGTTCTTC.

V and J are TRBV4-2 and TRBJ2-1; 8 bases are a match to TRBD2. Germline CDR1 and CDR2: LGHNA and YNFKEQ. CDR3 length: 18 amino acids. Germline trimming cut 0 bases from V and 2 bases from J; bases unmatched to any gene: 9. CDR3 sequence (DNA): TGTGCCAGCAGCCAAGATATGGGACTAGAGGTCCCCTACAATGAGCAGTTCTTC. Translating gives CASSQDMGLEVPYNEQFF.

This chain links TRBV7-8 with TRBJ2-5, with TRBD2 matching over 11 bases. V lost 5 bases and J lost 8; bases outside the gene matches: 7. Germline V gene sequence: CDR1 SGHVS, CDR2 FQNEAQ. The CDR3 is made up of 14 amino acids. The CDR3 nucleotides read TGTGCCAGCAGCCCTCTAGCGGGGGGCCGAACCCAGTACTTC. This gives the protein CASSPLAGGRTQYF.

This chain joins TRBV5-1 and TRBJ2-3; 7 bases map to TRBD2. Unmatched junction bases numbered 7, after V lost 4 bases and J lost 2 bases. This CDR3 contains 15 residues. The germline gives CDR1 SGHRS, CDR2 YFSETQ. The CDR3 spells CASSLDGGSTDTQYF. Here the CDR3 DNA reads TGCGCCAGCAGCCTGGACGGGGGGTCCACAGATACGCAGTATTTT.

This chain links TRBV6-1 with TRBJ1-1; D gene uncertain. Germline CDR1 MNHNS, CDR2 SASEGT. The CDR3 totals 14 residues. Trimming took off 5 bases at V and 5 bases at J, with 15 bases between the two ends. The CDR3 is CASSSSVGGTEAFF. The CDR3 DNA reads as TGTGCCAGCAGTTCTTCAGTTGGAGGGACTGAAGCTTTCTTT.

This clone was recorded a few times. The rearrangement joins TRBV7-9 to TRBJ2-3; 8 bases map to TRBD1. Trimming removed 5 bases from V and 0 bases from J; junction bases left unmatched: 10. The CDR3 has 17 amino acids. Germline-derived CDR1 and CDR2 are SEHNR and FQNEAQ (reference sequence). This chain's CDR3 is CASSPSRGPSSTDTQYF. The CDR3 DNA reads as TGTGCCAGCAGCCCTTCCAGGGGGCCCTCTAGCACAGATACGCAGTATTTT.

The chain links TRBV2 to TRBJ1-5, with 8 bases aligning to TRBD1. Germline V gene data show CDR1 as SNHLY and CDR2 as FYNNEI. The CDR3 spans 15 residues. The ends lost 4 bases at V and 4 bases at J; junction bases unmatched: 6. The CDR3 protein is CASSGGDRPNQPQHF. The CDR3 DNA sequence: TGTGCCAGCAGTGGGGGGGACAGGCCTAATCAGCCCCAGCATTTT.

The rearrangement joins TRBV4-1 to TRBJ1-1; 7 bases map to TRBD1. CDR1 is MGHRA and CDR2 is YSYEKL in the germline V gene. The junction had 7 bases not matched to a gene; V was cut back by 2 bases and J by 4 bases. The CDR3 is 15 residues long. The CDR3 here is CASSQPTTGSTEAFF. In nucleotides, the CDR3 is TGCGCCAGCAGCCAACCTACGACAGGGAGCACTGAAGCTTTCTTT.